This section outlines one T cell receptor beta chain sequence together with its context. Only in-frame clones appear in the TCRdb table, and some are missing; sequencing was by immunoSEQ multiplex PCR. The repertoire holds around 37,000 clones, roughly 87% seen once, with 1.5% to 2% in the top ten. Germline V gene lookup returns CDR1 KGHSH and CDR2 LQKENI. CDR3 length equals 14 residues. V dropped 3 bases and J dropped 7 bases, with 13 bases sitting between them. The data originate from a study of blood T cell repertoires in COVID-19. Study details: T cells, B-cell-depleted T cells, or PBMCs supplied cDNA or gDNA.

This receptor was taken from a man in his fifties or sixties with active or convalescent COVID-19. Input material: peripheral blood. The chain joins TRBV18 to TRBJ1-5; D is perhaps TRBD1 (6 bases). CDR3 loop: CASSPWGGLQPQHF. DNA of the CDR3: TGTGCCAGCTCACCTTGGGGGGGGCTGCAGCCCCAGCATTTT.